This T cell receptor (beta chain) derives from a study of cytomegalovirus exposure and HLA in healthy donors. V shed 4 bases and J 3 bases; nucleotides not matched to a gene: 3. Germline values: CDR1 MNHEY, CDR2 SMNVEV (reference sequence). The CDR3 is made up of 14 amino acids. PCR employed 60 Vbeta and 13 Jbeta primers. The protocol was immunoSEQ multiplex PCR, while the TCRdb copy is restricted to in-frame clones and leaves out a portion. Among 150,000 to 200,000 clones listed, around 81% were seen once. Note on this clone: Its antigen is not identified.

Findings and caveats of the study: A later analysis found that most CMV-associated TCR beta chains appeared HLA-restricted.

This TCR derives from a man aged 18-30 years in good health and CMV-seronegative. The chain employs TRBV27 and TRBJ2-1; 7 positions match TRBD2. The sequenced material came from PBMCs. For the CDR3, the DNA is TGTGCCAGCAGTTCGGGACTACTCTACAATGAGCAGTTCTTC. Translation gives CASSSGLLYNEQFF.